The clone carrying this T cell receptor (beta chain) appeared once. Seattle enrolled patients during active infection and tracked them longitudinally. Sequencing used immunoSEQ multiplex PCR; TCRdb keeps in-frame clones, though not all of them. The top ten clones hold around 10% of a sample with about 290,000 clones, roughly 86% of them seen once. Germline V gives CDR1 SGHAT, CDR2 FQNNGV. The CDR3 consists of 17 residues. Unmatched junction bases numbered 14, after V lost 6 bases and J lost 1 base. These data belong to a study of blood T cell repertoires in COVID-19. Study-wide context: Nucleic acid was either cDNA or gDNA, and it came from T cells, B-cell-depleted T cells, or PBMCs.

The clonotype originates from a woman aged 25 to 39 with COVID-19, enrolled during active disease. V usage is TRBV11-2 and J usage is TRBJ1-1, with 7 bases matching TRBD1. The sample comprised peripheral blood. CDR3 nucleotide sequence: TGTGCCAGCAGGCAAGGGTACAGGGGTCGTAGGAACACTGAAGCTTTCTTT. The encoded protein is CASRQGYRGRRNTEAFF.